The next 3 T cell receptor beta chains were all read from a single sample in a study of shared clonotypes between healthy human individuals (TCRdb year 2020). Library method: the immunoSEQ multiplex PCR assay. Held by TCRdb, this immuneACCESS table contains in-frame sequences only and omits some clones. Under half of the omission traces to an unresolved V gene where checked; the cause of the rest is unknown. The sample records 2 million to 2.5 million clones, approximately 95% of which are singletons. The ten largest clones take up around 0.13% of the sample. The sample consisted of naive CD4+ T cells sorted from blood. Per the publication, the cell subset or site label means: CD45RA+ positively selected. The receptor set was obtained from a man between 18 and 35 years old in good health.

The chain carries TRBV10-3 and TRBJ2-2, with a tentative D call TRBD1 (5 bases). Trimming pared 6 bases from V and 2 bases from J, leaving 10 bases between. This CDR3 has 14 amino acids. The germline CDR1 and CDR2 sequences are ENHRY and SYGVKD. The CDR3 spells CAISWQGNTGELFF. The CDR3 DNA follows: TGTGCCATCAGCTGGCAGGGTAACACCGGGGAGCTGTTTTTT.

This chain joins TRBV5-4 and TRBJ2-6, with D perhaps matching TRBD1 (6 bases). Trimming left V 10 bases short and J 3 bases short, with 11 bases between. Per germline, CDR1 SGHNT and CDR2 YYREEE (reference sequence). The CDR3 spans 13 residues. The CDR3 spells CAYRESGANVLTF. CDR3 in DNA: TGTGCCTACAGGGAAAGTGGGGCCAACGTCCTGACTTTC.

V usage is TRBV7-2 and J usage is TRBJ2-7; D perhaps matches TRBD1 (7 bases). Germline assignment: CDR1 SGHTA and CDR2 FQGNSA. The CDR3 has 15 residues. Trimming stripped 2 bases from V and 6 bases from J, with 17 bases between. CDR3 residues: CASSLLARGASEQYF. The CDR3 nucleotides are TGTGCCAGCAGCTTACTGGCCAGGGGGGCCTCCGAGCAGTACTTC.